A selection of T cell receptor beta chains follows, all from one sample in a study of blood T cell repertoires in COVID-19. Measured with immunoSEQ multiplex PCR; TCRdb has only the in-frame clones, and not every one. The sample lists fewer than 300,000 clones; 83% were seen once. Source material: peripheral blood. These TCRs come from a woman aged 70-85 years with active or convalescent COVID-19. The CDR3 runs from the conserved cysteine through the conserved F or W. Each record gives: V gene, J gene, CDR3 length, D gene, clone size, CDR3 protein, CDR3 DNA. D genes are given only for firm matches. The listing skips clone size in some rows; elsewhere it reads once, few, many or a size class.

>TRBV27|TRBJ2-5|14|-|-
CASRSGGRRETQYF
TGTGCCAGCCGTAGCGGAGGGAGGAGAGAGACCCAGTACTTC
>TRBV18|TRBJ2-2|14|-|-
CASSPALNTGELFF
TGTGCCAGCTCACCGGCTCTTAACACCGGGGAGCTGTTTTTT
>TRBV6-6|TRBJ2-7|14|-|-
CASSTTGNSYEQYF
TGTGCCAGCAGTACTACCGGTAACTCCTACGAGCAGTACTTC
>TRBV11-2|TRBJ1-2|13|-|-
CASSSQGVDGYTF
TGTGCCAGCAGTTCACAGGGTGTGGATGGCTACACCTTC
>TRBV6-4|TRBJ2-1|15|TRBD2|-
CASSDEAGGLNEQFF
TGTGCCAGCAGTGATGAGGCGGGAGGGCTAAATGAGCAGTTCTTC
>TRBV7-2|TRBJ2-3|16|-|-
CASSLRRDAGGDTQYF
TGTGCCAGCAGCTTGAGGAGGGACGCTGGAGGCGATACGCAGTATTTT
>TRBV5-1|TRBJ2-2|15|TRBD1|-
CASGAGQGYTGELFF
TGCGCCAGCGGCGCGGGACAGGGTTACACCGGGGAGCTGTTTTTT
>TRBV2|TRBJ2-5|13|-|-
CASNLYSQETQYF
TGTGCCAGCAATCTATACTCACAAGAGACCCAGTACTTC
>TRBV5-1|TRBJ2-3|14|-|-
CASSLDQVPDTQYF
TGCGCCAGCAGCTTGGATCAGGTCCCAGATACGCAGTATTTT
>TRBV27|TRBJ1-4|17|-|-
CASPHGIRGETNEKLFF
TGTGCCAGCCCTCACGGGATACGGGGTGAGACTAATGAAAAACTGTTTTTT
>TRBV19|TRBJ2-6|15|TRBD2|-
CASLWVGRGSNVLTF
TGTGCCAGTCTTTGGGTCGGGAGGGGATCCAACGTCCTGACTTTC
>TRBV12-3/TRBV12-4|TRBJ1-1|13|-|-
CASRPREFNEAFF
TGTGCCAGCAGACCCAGGGAATTTAATGAAGCTTTCTTT
>TRBV28|TRBJ1-2|13|-|-
CASSPRRGYGYTF
TGTGCCAGCAGTCCACGGCGGGGGTATGGCTACACCTTC
>TRBV5-1|TRBJ2-3|15|TRBD2|-
CASSSLAGGTDTQYF
TGCGCCAGCAGCTCACTAGCGGGGGGGACAGATACGCAGTATTTT
>TRBV20-1|TRBJ1-4|13|-|-
CSASFQGGEKLFF
TGCAGTGCTAGTTTTCAGGGAGGGGAAAAACTGTTTTTT
>TRBV4-2|TRBJ2-3|15|TRBD2|-
CASSQDKRETDTQYF
TGTGCCAGCAGCCAAGATAAGCGGGAGACAGATACGCAGTATTTT
>TRBV7-3|TRBJ2-1|16|-|once
CASSPRLGGSYNEQFF
TGTGCCAGCAGCCCCCGGTTGGGGGGCTCCTACAATGAGCAGTTCTTC
>TRBV6-6|TRBJ2-7|15|TRBD2|-
CASSPSGTSVYEQYF
TGTGCCAGCAGCCCGTCCGGGACTAGCGTCTACGAGCAGTACTTC
>TRBV6-7|TRBJ2-5|15|-|few
CASSYRRTEKETQYF
TGTGCCAGCAGTTACCGACGGACAGAAAAAGAGACCCAGTACTTC
>TRBV10-3|TRBJ1-5|15|-|-
CAISEVQSSNQPQHF
TGTGCCATCAGTGAGGTACAAAGTAGCAATCAGCCCCAGCATTTT
>TRBV7-2|TRBJ1-1|14|-|-
CASSLQAQNTEAFF
TGTGCCAGCAGCTTACAGGCACAAAACACTGAAGCTTTCTTT
>TRBV5-4|TRBJ2-2|14|-|-
CASSLVEMAGELFF
TGTGCCAGCAGCTTGGTTGAGATGGCCGGGGAGCTGTTTTTT
>TRBV6-6|TRBJ2-3|13|-|-
CASNTPPGHPQYF
TGTGCCAGCAACACCCCCCCAGGGCATCCGCAGTATTTT
>TRBV30|TRBJ2-1|13|TRBD2|-
CAWSYGLDNEQFF
TGTGCCTGGAGTTACGGACTAGACAATGAGCAGTTCTTC
>TRBV12-2|TRBJ1-1|15|-|-
CASRLGGGLNTEAFF
TGTGCAAGTCGCTTAGGGGGGGGTTTGAACACTGAAGCTTTCTTT
>TRBV6-1|TRBJ1-5|15|-|-
CASSEVSTSNQPQHF
TGTGCCAGCAGTGAAGTCAGTACTAGCAATCAGCCCCAGCATTTT
>TRBV27|TRBJ1-1|13|-|-
CASSFAANTEAFF
TGTGCCAGCAGTTTTGCGGCGAACACTGAAGCTTTCTTT
>TRBV18|TRBJ2-1|15|TRBD1|-
CASSMGQGVANEQFF
TGTGCCAGCTCCATGGGACAGGGAGTTGCAAATGAGCAGTTCTTC
>TRBV29-1|TRBJ1-2|15|-|-
CSVRTGTSANYGYTF
TGCAGCGTTAGAACCGGGACATCTGCTAACTATGGCTACACCTTC
>TRBV19|TRBJ2-7|13|-|-
CASRHRKLYEQYF
TGTGCCAGTCGACACAGAAAACTCTACGAGCAGTACTTC
>TRBV7-2|TRBJ2-5|16|-|-
CASPRTRGGTSETQYF
TGTGCCAGCCCAAGGACGAGGGGGGGAACTTCAGAGACCCAGTACTTC
>TRBV5-4|TRBJ2-1|12|-|-
CASSFPGYEQFF
TGTGCCAGCAGCTTCCCGGGTTATGAGCAGTTCTTC
>TRBV11-3|TRBJ2-1|12|-|once
CASSLDGAEQFF
TGTGCCAGCAGCTTAGATGGGGCGGAGCAGTTCTTC
>TRBV5-1|TRBJ2-3|17|TRBD1|-
CASSKLRSGQGPDTQYF
TGCGCCAGCAGCAAATTGAGGTCGGGACAGGGCCCAGATACGCAGTATTTT
>TRBV6-6|TRBJ1-3|13|-|-
CASKAGAGNTIYF
TGTGCCAGCAAGGCAGGGGCAGGAAACACCATATATTTT
>TRBV7-9|TRBJ2-5|14|-|-
CASSPPGAGETQYF
TGTGCCAGCAGCCCCCCGGGAGCGGGAGAGACCCAGTACTTC
>TRBV19|TRBJ2-1|19|TRBD2|-
CASTTPLRLAGGNNNEQFF
TGTGCCAGTACCACTCCCCTCAGGCTAGCGGGGGGGAATAACAATGAGCAGTTCTTC
>TRBV6-6|TRBJ2-6|14|-|-
CASTTSAGANVLTF
TGTGCCAGCACCACGTCAGCTGGGGCCAACGTCCTGACTTTC
>TRBV30|TRBJ1-6|13|-|-
CAWSVLDGSPLHF
TGTGCCTGGAGTGTACTAGATGGTTCACCCCTCCACTTT
>TRBV6-5|TRBJ2-1|14|TRBD1|-
CASSWTGGWNEQFF
TGTGCCAGCAGTTGGACAGGGGGCTGGAATGAGCAGTTCTTC
>TRBV5-5|TRBJ2-6|17|TRBD1|-
CASSWGTGATGANVLTF
TGTGCCAGCAGCTGGGGGACAGGGGCAACCGGGGCCAACGTCCTGACTTTC
>TRBV29-1|TRBJ1-1|12|-|-
CSVEVGDTEAFF
TGCAGCGTTGAAGTAGGGGACACTGAAGCTTTCTTT
>TRBV28|TRBJ1-2|19|-|once
CASSLPGGGGSYQEEGYTF
TGTGCCAGCAGTTTGCCCGGGGGGGGAGGGAGTTACCAGGAGGAGGGCTACACCTTC
>TRBV28|TRBJ1-2|13|TRBD1|-
CASRSPDRGGYTF
TGTGCCAGCAGGTCCCCGGACAGGGGCGGCTACACCTTC
>TRBV12-3/TRBV12-4|TRBJ1-2|13|-|-
CASSLGQTYGYTF
TGTGCCAGCAGTTTAGGACAGACCTATGGCTACACCTTC
>TRBV5-1|TRBJ1-4|15|TRBD1|-
CASSYTGEANEKLFF
TGCGCCAGCAGCTACACAGGGGAGGCTAATGAAAAACTGTTTTTT
>TRBV7-9|TRBJ1-1|14|TRBD1|-
CASSLDRVSTEAFF
TGTGCCAGCAGCTTGGACAGGGTGTCCACTGAAGCTTTCTTT
>TRBV27|TRBJ2-5|14|TRBD1|once
CASSLNRGRETQYF
TGTGCCAGCAGTTTAAATAGGGGGCGAGAGACCCAGTACTTC
>TRBV24-1|TRBJ2-1|12|-|-
CATSDSHREQFF
TGTGCCACCAGTGATTCCCACCGGGAGCAGTTCTTC
>TRBV6-5|TRBJ2-1|13|TRBD2|-
CAASSGVSHEQFF
TGTGCCGCATCTAGCGGGGTTAGCCATGAGCAGTTCTTC